A single sample gave rise to the 10 T cell receptor beta chains below, sequenced in a study of blood T cells in healthy people across ages. PCR was performed a second time for roughly 7 to 12 cycles using a sample-barcoded 5' primer and a J-beta primer mix. From the 5' RACE reads, TCRdb called clonotypes with MiXCR, one entry per CDR3 protein. The sample records nearly 1 million distinct CDR3 sequences, roughly 51% being singletons. The sample comprised blood. The receptors come from a woman aged 55-69 years in good health.

This clonotype was observed a few times. The CDR3 loop reads CSVEGGGRNEAFF. Here the CDR3 DNA reads TGCAGCGTTGAGGGTGGAGGGCGGAATGAAGCTTTCTTT. This chain connects TRBV29-1 to TRBJ1-1; D is ambiguous. CDR3 length: 13 amino acids. V shed 3 bases and J shed 7 bases, with 15 bases lying between them. From germline, CDR1 is SQVTM and CDR2 ANQGSEA.

This rearrangement joins TRBV20-1 to TRBJ2-1; weak D call: TRBD1 (5 bases). Trimming removed 1 base at V and 4 bases at J, with 14 bases between. The CDR3 consists of 15 residues. The germline V gene encodes CDR1 DFQATT and CDR2 SNEGSKA (reference sequence). The CDR3 nucleotides read TGCAGTGCTAGAGGTTATAGGGGAAGTTACAATGAGCAGTTCTTC. Its translation: CSARGYRGSYNEQFF.

The V and J genes are TRBV6-4 and TRBJ2-7, with D perhaps matching TRBD1 (6 bases). Trimming took off 6 bases at V and 2 bases at J, with 20 bases between the two ends. From germline, CDR1 is MRHNA and CDR2 SNTAGT. This CDR3 has 16 amino acids. Here the CDR3 DNA reads TGTGCCAGCAGCGCCAAAACACAGGGAGTCACCTACGAGCAGTACTTC. Its translation is CASSAKTQGVTYEQYF.

The chain employs TRBV2 and TRBJ2-7, with 10 bases that match TRBD1. This CDR3 has 13 residues. Germline V gives CDR1 SNHLY, CDR2 FYNNEI. Unmatched junction bases numbered 6, after V lost 10 bases and J lost 3 bases. CDR3 DNA sequence: TGTGCCACCGCGGGACAGGGGAACTACGAGCAGTACTTC. It translates to CATAGQGNYEQYF.

The chain has TRBV4-1 and TRBJ2-7; D is unclear. Trimming shortened V by 0 bases and J by 0 bases, and 12 bases separated the two germline ends. This CDR3 is built from 16 residues. The V gene's germline CDR1 is MGHRA and CDR2 YSYEKL. CDR3 in amino acids: CASSQDRWSFSYEQYF. The CDR3 nucleotides read TGCGCCAGCAGCCAAGACCGTTGGAGCTTCTCCTACGAGCAGTACTTC.

The V and J genes are TRBV7-2 and TRBJ2-4, with 7 bases that match TRBD2. Near its end, the DNA agrees better with TRBJ2-7, so the J call may be wrong. The CDR3 has 16 residues. Germline V gene sequence: CDR1 SGHTA, CDR2 FQGNSA. This CDR3 reads CASSLVGGRAAYEQYF. DNA for the CDR3: TGTGCCAGCAGCTTAGTGGGGGGGAGGGCCGCTTACGAGCAGTACTTC.

The CDR3 DNA is TGTGCCAGCAGGGCCGCATATCTTCGGACAGATACGCAGTATTTT. It is translated as CASRAAYLRTDTQYF. The V gene is TRBV28, the J gene TRBJ2-3; D unresolved. The germline V gene has CDR1 MDHEN and CDR2 SYDVKM. CDR3 length: 15 amino acids. Trimming removed 6 bases at V and 3 bases at J, with 16 bases between. Full variable domain (remainder filled in from reference TRBV28 and TRBJ2-3): DVKVTQSSRYLVKRTGEKVFLECVQDMDHENMFWYRQDPGLGLRLIYFSYDVKMKEKGDIPEGYSVSREKKERFSLILESASTNQTSMYLCASRAAYLRTDTQYFGPGTRLTVL.

In this sample, this clonotype turned up a few times. The chain is built from TRBV4-1 and TRBJ1-1; unclear D gene. The CDR3 extends over 16 amino acids. V lost 6 bases to trimming and J lost 2 bases, with 19 bases between them. The germline V gene has CDR1 MGHRA and CDR2 YSYEKL. DNA for the CDR3: TGCGCCAGCAGTTACAACCTAATAACGGTAAACACTGAAGCTTTCTTT. It encodes CASSYNLITVNTEAFF.

This clonotype was counted a few times. Here the CDR3 DNA reads TGTGCCAGCAGCCAAGATACCGACTCCTACGAGCAGTACTTC. Translation gives CASSQDTDSYEQYF. This chain joins TRBV4-2 and TRBJ2-7; no definite D call. Deletions cut 0 bases from V and 0 bases from J, with 6 bases between. Germline V gives CDR1 LGHNA, CDR2 YNFKEQ. The CDR3 is 14 residues long.

This chain connects TRBV29-1 to TRBJ2-5; tentatively, D is TRBD2 (6 bases). The germline V gene encodes CDR1 SQVTM and CDR2 ANQGSEA. The CDR3 sequence is 12 residues long. The germline V and J ends were trimmed by 4 bases and 11 bases, with 17 bases remaining between them. The DNA for the CDR3 is TGCAGCGTTGGACTAGTCGGCAATGAGCAGTACTTC. This encodes CSVGLVGNEQYF.